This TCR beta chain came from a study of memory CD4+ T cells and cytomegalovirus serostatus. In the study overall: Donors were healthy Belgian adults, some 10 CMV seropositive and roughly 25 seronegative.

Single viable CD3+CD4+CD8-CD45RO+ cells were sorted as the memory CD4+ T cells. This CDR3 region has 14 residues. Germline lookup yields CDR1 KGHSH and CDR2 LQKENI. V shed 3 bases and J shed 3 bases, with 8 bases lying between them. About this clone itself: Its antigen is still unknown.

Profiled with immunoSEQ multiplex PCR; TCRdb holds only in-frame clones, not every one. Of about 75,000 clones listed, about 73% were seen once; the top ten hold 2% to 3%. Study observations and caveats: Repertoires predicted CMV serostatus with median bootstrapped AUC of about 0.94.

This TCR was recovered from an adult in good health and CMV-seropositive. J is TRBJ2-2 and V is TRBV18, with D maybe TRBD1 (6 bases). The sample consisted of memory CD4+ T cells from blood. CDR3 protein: CASSPWTDTGELFF. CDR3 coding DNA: TGTGCCAGCTCACCCTGGACAGACACCGGGGAGCTGTTTTTT.